This TCR beta chain was retrieved from a study of T-cell memory formation after mild COVID-19. Study-level points and caveats: A second wave expanding day 15 to 37 was CD4+-biased; contracting clones were balanced. The SARS-CoV-2 specificity of second-wave clones reaching peak at day 37 remained unverified. The CD4+ clones that contracted clustered mainly within CM and EM, and the CD8+ clones concentrated in EMRA.

A 5'RACE reaction primed in the constant segment made cDNA libraries of TCR alpha and TCR beta, and these carried sample barcodes and UMIs. In TCRdb, the 5' RACE reads were re-called with MiXCR into one record per CDR3 protein. The data contain a few hundred thousand distinct CDR3 sequences, around 15% of them singletons. The CDR3 length is 12 residues. Germline V gene lookup returns CDR1 SGHKS and CDR2 YYEKEE (reference sequence). Deletions cut 3 bases from V and 8 bases from J, with 9 bases between. This clonotype has just a few counts. Antigen: not known. The rearrangement uses TRBV5-5 and TRBJ2-1; D not resolved. The specimen sequenced was PBMCs or a T cell subset sorted from them (not recorded which). The TCR was taken from a man aged 18-30 years who had mild COVID-19 (a few samples of this study predate the infection). Cell type and time point are not known. The CDR3 nucleotides read TGTGCCAGCAGCTCGCTCAGCGATGAGCAGTTCTTC. The encoded protein is CASSSLSDEQFF.